Below are 13 T cell receptor beta chains sequenced from a single sample in a study of cytomegalovirus exposure and HLA in healthy donors. The primer mix had 60 Vbeta and 13 Jbeta primers. TCRdb's table, derived via immunoSEQ multiplex PCR, lists solely in-frame clones and lacks some. The sample includes about 93,000 clones, approximately 68% of them seen just once. Sequencing was carried out using PBMCs. Source of these receptors: a boy younger than 18 in good health and CMV-seropositive.

The chain employs TRBV25-1 and TRBJ1-1; D perhaps matches TRBD1 (5 bases). CDR3 length equals 14 residues. Germline loops: CDR1 MGHDK, CDR2 SYGVNS. Trimming stripped 2 bases from V and 4 bases from J, with 11 bases between. The CDR3 DNA reads TGTGCCAGCAGTGAACTTTTAGACAGCACTGAAGCTTTCTTT. As protein: CASSELLDSTEAFF.

This clone was detected ten times or more. CDR3 bases: TGTGCCAGCAGTGCTCGACAGGGGGCAGGGGAGACCCAGTACTTC. This encodes CASSARQGAGETQYF. The gene calls are TRBV25-1 and TRBJ2-5; TRBD1 agrees at 10 bases. V lost 4 bases and J lost 5; bases outside the gene matches: 7. The germline V gene has CDR1 MGHDK and CDR2 SYGVNS. This CDR3 is 15 amino acids long.

This clone has only a few counts. The chain carries TRBV30 and TRBJ1-2; TRBD1 matches at 9 bases. Trimming removed 2 bases from V and 8 bases from J; junction bases left unmatched: 6. The CDR3 covers 13 residues. Germline V gives CDR1 GTSNPN, CDR2 SVGIG (reference sequence). CDR3 sequence reads: CAWSQGQGEGYTF. CDR3 DNA: TGTGCCTGGAGTCAGGGACAGGGAGAAGGCTACACCTTC.

The chain carries TRBV7-2 and TRBJ2-3; 7 nucleotides agree with TRBD1. Germline V gives CDR1 SGHTA, CDR2 FQGNSA. This CDR3 comprises 16 residues. V was pared by 5 bases and J by 0 bases, with 8 bases of the junction left unmatched. The CDR3 DNA sequence: TGTGCCAGCAGCGGGCGGACAGGCGTTAGCACAGATACGCAGTATTTT. Translation: CASSGRTGVSTDTQYF. Full variable domain (missing parts from reference TRBV7-2 and TRBJ2-3): GAGVSQSPSNKVTEKGKDVELRCDPISGHTALYWYRQSLGQGLEFLIYFQGNSAPDKSGLPSDRFSAERTGGSVSTLTIQRTQQEDSAVYLCASSGRTGVSTDTQYFGPGTRLTVL.

CDR3 sequence (DNA): TGTGCCAGCTCTCCGGGGGGGGCGGATACTGAAGCTTTCTTT. It translates to CASSPGGADTEAFF. The chain couples TRBV18 to TRBJ1-1, with D possibly matching TRBD1 (6 bases). Trimming shortened V by 6 bases and J by 5 bases, and 16 bases separated the two germline ends. This CDR3 comprises 14 residues. Germline lookup yields CDR1 KGHSH and CDR2 LQKENI.

The V gene is TRBV18, the J gene TRBJ1-1, with D hard to call. The V gene lost 0 bases and the J gene lost 7 bases, with 12 bases spanning the gap. Germline values: CDR1 KGHSH, CDR2 LQKENI. The CDR3 is 14 amino acids. The CDR3 sequence is CASSPPLDLREAFF. The CDR3 region has the DNA TGTGCCAGCTCACCACCGTTAGATCTCCGTGAAGCTTTCTTT.

The gene calls are TRBV5-6 and TRBJ1-3; TRBD1 is a possible D gene (5 bases). This CDR3 contains 14 residues. From germline, CDR1 is SGHDT and CDR2 YYEEEE. The V gene lost 4 bases and the J gene lost 4 bases, with 12 bases spanning the gap. The DNA for the CDR3 is TGTGCCAGCAGCCGGAGGGGATCGGGAAACACCATATATTTT. Translation gives CASSRRGSGNTIYF.

This clone was seen more than once but under ten times. The chain recombines TRBV27 with TRBJ2-1, with D tentatively TRBD2 (5 bases). V gave up 2 bases and J gave up 3 bases, with 5 bases separating them. Germline lookup yields CDR1 MNHEY and CDR2 SMNVEV (reference sequence). CDR3 length: 13 amino acids. The CDR3 DNA reads as TGTGCCAGCAGTTTAGACTACTACAATGAGCAGTTCTTC. Its protein is CASSLDYYNEQFF.

This clone has just a few counts. This chain links TRBV4-1 with TRBJ1-5; D is uncertain. CDR3 length: 10 residues. Per the germline V gene, CDR1 is MGHRA and CDR2 is YSYEKL. Between the trimmed V and J ends, which lost 8 bases and 7 bases, there was a span of 6 bases. As DNA, the CDR3 is TGCGCCAGCGCGGGGCAGCCCCAGCATTTT. Translating it yields CASAGQPQHF.

V and J are TRBV6-5 and TRBJ2-3, with 8 bases identical to TRBD2. The CDR3 covers 15 residues. V was clipped by 7 bases and J by 4 bases; unmatched bases: 10. CDR1 and CDR2 from the germline V gene are MNHEY and SVGAGI. The CDR3 bases are TGTGCCAGCACCCCGGGGGGGGGCGTAGCAGATACGCAGTATTTT. Translated: CASTPGGGVADTQYF.

This clone occurred a few times. The chain recombines TRBV5-6 with TRBJ2-2; D is uncertain. V shed 2 bases and J shed 3 bases, with 14 bases lying between them. Germline assignment: CDR1 SGHDT and CDR2 YYEEEE. CDR3 length equals 16 residues. In DNA, the CDR3 is TGTGCCAGCAGCTTAGTAACTACACCCGACACCGGGGAGCTGTTTTTT. Its translation: CASSLVTTPDTGELFF.

In this sample, this clone turned up once. The chain has TRBV18 and TRBJ1-5; 7 bases agree with TRBD1. CDR3 length equals 14 residues. V was clipped by 2 bases and J by 7 bases; unmatched bases: 5. Looked up from germline, CDR1 is KGHSH and CDR2 is LQKENI. The CDR3 loop is CASSPGQAGQPQHF. The CDR3 DNA reads TGTGCCAGCTCACCAGGACAGGCGGGCCAGCCCCAGCATTTT.

This chain connects TRBV15 to TRBJ2-1, with 8 bases fitting TRBD1. Germline V gene sequence: CDR1 LNHNV, CDR2 YYDKDF (reference sequence). The CDR3 has 12 residues. V lost 5 bases to trimming and J lost 10 bases; unmatched junction nucleotides: 4. CDR3 nucleotides: TGTGCCACCAGCGGGCGGACAGGGGAGCAGTTCTTC. Encoded protein: CATSGRTGEQFF.